This TCR beta chain was recovered during a study of neurological immune-mediated disorders. The germline gives CDR1 MDHEN, CDR2 SYDVKM. V lost 7 bases and J 5 bases, leaving 23 bases between the germline ends. The CDR3 is 16 amino acids. Ten or more counts support this clonotype. Its antigen is unidentified. Study results and caveats: The study found the most TCR clonal expansion in HTLV-1-associated myelopathy and the least in multiple sclerosis, below healthy controls.

The time point denotes: longitudinal time-point 3. 2 million unsorted PBMCs were stored in RNAlater at -80 °C before RNA extraction. The cDNA was generated by 5'RACE with 10-nucleotide random UMIs. Over 190 million TCR-beta sequences, together covering 15-18 subjects, were produced by every individual sequencing run that was carried out. TCRdb reprocessed the 5' RACE reads via MiXCR and lists one record per CDR3 protein. The sample lists more than 95,000 distinct CDR3 sequences, less than 14% occurring once. Sequenced input: PBMCs. The receptor was derived from a female donor with HTLV-1-associated myelopathy (HAM/TSP). The V gene is TRBV28, the J gene TRBJ2-5, with D hard to call. CDR3 sequence: CASTTRSKGIGETQYF. The CDR3 DNA reads as TGTGCCAGCACCACGCGAAGCAAGGGTATTGGGGAGACCCAGTACTTC.